This T cell receptor beta chain appears in the sequencing data of a study of cytomegalovirus exposure and HLA in healthy donors. Across the whole study: There were roughly 80 million unique TCRs (from HLA-typed donors) in an early data release.

PCR primers comprised 60 Vbeta and 13 Jbeta primers. Sequencing used immunoSEQ multiplex PCR; TCRdb keeps in-frame clones, though not all of them. Among about 92,000 clones, around 70% were seen once, and the ten largest hold 2.5% to 3%. Findings and caveats of the study: Previous analysis showed most TCR beta V segments were productive about 87% or about 30% of the time. An assumption of roughly uniform sequencing depth across donors underlay the presence/absence analyses. A classifier reportedly called cytomegalovirus status with high sensitivity and specificity.

This clone showed up just a few times. No antigen is known for it. The CDR3 contains 16 residues. Trimming took off 1 base at V and 4 bases at J, with 19 bases between the two ends. CDR1 is GTSNPN, CDR2 SVGIG, per germline (reference sequence). The specimen sequenced was PBMCs. This clonotype originated in a middle-aged man in good health and CMV-seronegative. J is TRBJ1-2 and V is TRBV30; tentative D call: TRBD1 (6 bases). The CDR3 region has the DNA TGTGCCTGGAGTGCACGGGCCTTAGGGGGTAGCTATGGCTACACCTTC. Encoded protein: CAWSARALGGSYGYTF.